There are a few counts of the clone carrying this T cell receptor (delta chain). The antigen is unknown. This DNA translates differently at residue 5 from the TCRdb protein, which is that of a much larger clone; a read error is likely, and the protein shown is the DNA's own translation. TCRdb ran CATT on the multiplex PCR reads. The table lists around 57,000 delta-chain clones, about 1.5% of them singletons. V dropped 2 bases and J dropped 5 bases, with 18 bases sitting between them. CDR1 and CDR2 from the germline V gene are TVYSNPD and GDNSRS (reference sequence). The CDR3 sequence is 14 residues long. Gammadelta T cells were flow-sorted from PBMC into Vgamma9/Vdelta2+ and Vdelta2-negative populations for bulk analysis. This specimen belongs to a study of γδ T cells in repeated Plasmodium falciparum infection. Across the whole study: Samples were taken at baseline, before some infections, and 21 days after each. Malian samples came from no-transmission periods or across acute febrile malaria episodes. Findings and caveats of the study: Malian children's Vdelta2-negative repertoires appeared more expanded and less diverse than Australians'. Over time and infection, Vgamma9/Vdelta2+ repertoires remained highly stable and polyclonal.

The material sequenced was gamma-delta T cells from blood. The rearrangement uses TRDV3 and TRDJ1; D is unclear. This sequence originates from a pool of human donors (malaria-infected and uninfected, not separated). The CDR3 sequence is CAFQLVTAPDKLIF. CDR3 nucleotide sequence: TGTGCCTTTCAGCTGGTTACTGCGCCAGATAAACTCATCTTT. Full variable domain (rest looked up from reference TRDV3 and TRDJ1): CDKVTQSSPDQTVASGSEVVLLCTYDTVYSNPDLFWYRIRPDYSFQFVFYGDNSRSEGADFTQGRFSVKHILTQKAFHLVISPVRTEDSATYYCAFQLVTAPDKLIFGKGTRVTVEP.